What follows is one T cell receptor beta chain and its context. Other DNA sequences within the sample encode an identical CDR3. This sample was included in a study of beta chain features in type 1 diabetes. After removal of 0 bases from V and 0 bases from J, the junction contained 4 bases not matched to a gene. The CDR3 extends over 16 amino acids. Germline V gene lookup returns CDR1 SQVTM and CDR2 ANQGSEA. Every bit of the isolated RNA underwent reverse transcription, so sequencing read expressed TCRB transcripts. There were around 3.5 million reads on average in the naive, central memory and regulatory T cell samples. Using immunoSEQ multiplex PCR, the repertoire was profiled, and TCRdb retains in-frame clones only, with some absent. The profile shows fewer than 400,000 clones, 7% to 9% of them singletons.

The rearrangement joins TRBV29-1 to TRBJ2-1, with 8 bases lining up with TRBD2. The source of this sequence is a woman aged 18 to 35 in good health. The specimen was central memory CD4+ T cells from blood. The CDR3 bases are TGCAGCGTTGAAGATCCGCTAGCGGGCTCCTACAATGAGCAGTTCTTC. Translation: CSVEDPLAGSYNEQFF.